This T cell receptor beta chain is from a study of OX40 agonist ivuxolimab in advanced cancers. This clone was counted between two and nine times. Germline V lookup: CDR1 KGHSH, CDR2 LQKENI. V dropped 6 bases and J dropped 2; count of bases not matched to a gene: 10. The CDR3 is 15 residues long. This table comes from immunoSEQ multiplex PCR, and its TCRdb copy is limited to in-frame clones, with some not included. This table holds 45,000 to 65,000 clones, more than 75% found once. The sample here was CD4+ or CD8+ T cells sorted from blood, taken in a trial of the OX40 agonist ivuxolimab. The chain has TRBV18 and TRBJ2-7, with TRBD1 identical over 7 bases. The TCR comes from an adult with an advanced solid tumor such as melanoma, head and neck, liver or kidney cancer. Here the CDR3 DNA reads TGTGCCAGCTCCCAGGGGACAGAATCAACCTACGAGCAGTACTTC. Its translation: CASSQGTESTYEQYF.